This entry features one T cell receptor (beta chain) sequence. The sample is drawn from a study of blood T cell repertoires in COVID-19. Profiling relied on immunoSEQ multiplex PCR, and the TCRdb table lists in-frame clones only, not all of them. The table shows over 200,000 clones, with 80% to 90% occurring only once. The source is a young man who had recovered from COVID-19. The sequencing sample was made of PBMCs or T cells enriched from blood (not recorded which).

CDR3 sequence reads: CASSLGGSGELFF. The CDR3 region has the DNA TGTGCCAGCAGCTTAGGAGGCTCCGGGGAGCTGTTTTTT. The genes are TRBV11-2 and TRBJ2-2; D unresolved. In germline, CDR1 is SGHAT, CDR2 FQNNGV. This CDR3 has 13 amino acids. Trimming left V 1 base short and J 6 bases short, with 6 bases between.